The clone carrying this T cell receptor (beta chain) was counted between two and nine times. Its antigen is as yet unknown. Every single donor gave one heparinised blood draw, and these averaged approximately 100 mL. The data were taken from a study of beta chain features in type 1 diabetes. General study results and limits: Shorter templates might be favored by PCR, equally in patients and controls. Individuals with type 1 diabetes displayed fewer insertions and more deletions at VDJ junctions. Sequencing used cDNA, and cells with high TCR expression could therefore be over-represented.

Germline V gives CDR1 SGHTA, CDR2 FQGTGA. The CDR3 consists of 14 residues. Trimming pared 0 bases from V and 5 bases from J, leaving 11 bases between. Expressed TCRB transcripts got sequenced, as all isolated RNA was reverse transcribed. Clones were sequenced by immunoSEQ multiplex PCR, and TCRdb holds only the in-frame ones, with some missing. The repertoire consists of 900,000 or so clones, with 15% to 20% occurring once and the leading ten covering around 0.02%. The sequenced sample was naive CD4+ T cells from blood. V is TRBV7-3 and J is TRBJ2-7; the D is unclear. The TCR was taken from a woman under 30 in good health. The CDR3 region is CASSLTPAGDEQYF. The CDR3 DNA is TGTGCCAGCAGCTTAACGCCGGCTGGGGACGAGCAGTACTTC.